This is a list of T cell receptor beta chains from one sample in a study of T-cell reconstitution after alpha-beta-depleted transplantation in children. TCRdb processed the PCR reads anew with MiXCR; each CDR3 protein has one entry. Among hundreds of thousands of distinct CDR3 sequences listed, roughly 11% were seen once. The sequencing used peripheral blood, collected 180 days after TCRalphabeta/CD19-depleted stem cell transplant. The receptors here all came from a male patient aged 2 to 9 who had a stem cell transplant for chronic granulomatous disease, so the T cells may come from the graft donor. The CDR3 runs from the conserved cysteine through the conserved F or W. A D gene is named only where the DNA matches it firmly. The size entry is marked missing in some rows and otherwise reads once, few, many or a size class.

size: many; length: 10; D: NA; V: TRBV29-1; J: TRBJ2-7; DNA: TGCAGCGTTGGTTCGGGAGAGCAGTACTTC; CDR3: CSVGSGEQYF
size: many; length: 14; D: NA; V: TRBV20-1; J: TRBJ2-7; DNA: TGCAGTGCTAGAGGGAACTGGGATTCTTACGAGCAGTACTTC; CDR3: CSARGNWDSYEQYF
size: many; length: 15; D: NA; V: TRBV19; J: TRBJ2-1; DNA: TGTGCCAGTAGTATAGGGACTTCCAGGTACAATGAGCAGTTCTTC; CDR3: CASSIGTSRYNEQFF
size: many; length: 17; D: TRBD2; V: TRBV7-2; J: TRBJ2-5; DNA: TGTGCCAGCAGCTCCCAACTAAGGACTAGCGGAAAAGAGACCCAGTACTTC; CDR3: CASSSQLRTSGKETQYF
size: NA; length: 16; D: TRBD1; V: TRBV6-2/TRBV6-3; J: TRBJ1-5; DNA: TGTGCCAGCAGCAAACTAAGGACAGGGCGGGATCAGCCCCAGCATTTT; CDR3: CASSKLRTGRDQPQHF
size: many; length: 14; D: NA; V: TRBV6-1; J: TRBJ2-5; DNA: TGTGCCAGCAGCGAAGCTAACAGATGGGAGACCCAGTACTTC; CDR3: CASSEANRWETQYF
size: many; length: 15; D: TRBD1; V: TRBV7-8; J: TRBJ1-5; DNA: TGTGCCAGCAGCCTTGTACAGGGGGGGAATCAGCCCCAGCATTTT; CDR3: CASSLVQGGNQPQHF
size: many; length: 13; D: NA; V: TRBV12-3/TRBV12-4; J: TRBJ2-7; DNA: TGTGCCAGCACTATCGGAAGGTTTGACGAGCAGTACTTC; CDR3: CASTIGRFDEQYF
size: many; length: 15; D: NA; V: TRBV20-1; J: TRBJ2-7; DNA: TGCAGTGCTAGAGACCCGGGACGGTCACTTTACGAGCAGTACTTC; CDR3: CSARDPGRSLYEQYF
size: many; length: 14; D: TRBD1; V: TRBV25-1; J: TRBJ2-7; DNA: TGTGCCAGCATTGGACAGGGAATGTCCTACGAGCAGTACTTC; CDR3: CASIGQGMSYEQYF
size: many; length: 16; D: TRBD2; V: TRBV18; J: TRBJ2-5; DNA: TGTGCCAGCTCCTCTATGGGAGCGGGGTACCAAGAGACCCAGTACTTC; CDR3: CASSSMGAGYQETQYF
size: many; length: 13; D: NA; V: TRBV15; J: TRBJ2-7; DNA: TGTGCCACCAGCAACCGGGACGACTACGAGCAGTACTTC; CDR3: CATSNRDDYEQYF
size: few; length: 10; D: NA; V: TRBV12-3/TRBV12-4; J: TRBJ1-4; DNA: TGTGCCAGCGGGGGTGGCAAACTGTTTTTT; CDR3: CASGGGKLFF
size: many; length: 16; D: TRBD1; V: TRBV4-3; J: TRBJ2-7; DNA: TGCGCCAGCAGCCAAGATACGGGACAGGGGAGTTATGAGCAGTACTTC; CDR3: CASSQDTGQGSYEQYF
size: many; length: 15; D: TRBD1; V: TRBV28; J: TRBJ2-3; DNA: TGTGCCAGCAGTTTATCGGGACAGGGTGCAGATACGCAGTATTTT; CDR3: CASSLSGQGADTQYF
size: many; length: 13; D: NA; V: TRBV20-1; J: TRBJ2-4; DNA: TGCAGTGCTAGAGGTTTAGCCAAAAACATTCAGTACTTC; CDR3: CSARGLAKNIQYF
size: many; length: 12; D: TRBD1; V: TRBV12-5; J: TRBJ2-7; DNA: TGTGCTAGTGGTTTAGGGACAGGCGAGCAGTACTTC; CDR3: CASGLGTGEQYF
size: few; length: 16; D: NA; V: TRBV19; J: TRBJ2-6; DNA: TGTGCCAGTAGTAACGGGAAGGTGGCTGGGGCCAACGTCCTGACTTTC; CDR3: CASSNGKVAGANVLTF
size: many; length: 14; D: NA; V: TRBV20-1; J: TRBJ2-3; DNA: TGCAGTGCGGGCGTCCCCCGAGTCACAGATACGCAGTATTTT; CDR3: CSAGVPRVTDTQYF
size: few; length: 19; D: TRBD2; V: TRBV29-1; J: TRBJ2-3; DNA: TGCAGCGTTGAAGGCATAAGCGGGGGGGTAACCTACTCCACAGATACGCAGTATTTT; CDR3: CSVEGISGGVTYSTDTQYF
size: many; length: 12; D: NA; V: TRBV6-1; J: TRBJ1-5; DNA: TGTGCCAGCAGTAGGTCCTATCAGCCCCAGCATTTT; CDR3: CASSRSYQPQHF
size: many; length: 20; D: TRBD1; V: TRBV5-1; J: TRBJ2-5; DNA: TGCGCCAGCAGCTTTCCTCCTGGACAGGTCGTGGAAGTTACTAAAGAGACCCAGTACTTC; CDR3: CASSFPPGQVVEVTKETQYF
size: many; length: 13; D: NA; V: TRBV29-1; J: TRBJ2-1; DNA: TGCAGCGTTGCCACTAGCTCTTACAATGAGCAGTTCTTC; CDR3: CSVATSSYNEQFF
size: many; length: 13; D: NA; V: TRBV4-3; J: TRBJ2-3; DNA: TGCGCCAGCAGCCAAGAACTCGGTTTGGTGCAGTATTTT; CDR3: CASSQELGLVQYF
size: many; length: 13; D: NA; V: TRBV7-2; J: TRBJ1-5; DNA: TGTGCCAGCAGCTTAAGGGGTCCCCAGCCCCAGCATTTT; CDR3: CASSLRGPQPQHF
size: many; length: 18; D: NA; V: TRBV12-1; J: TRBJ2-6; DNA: TGTGCCAGCAGCTTGGAAAACAGGGGGCTGTCTGGGGCCAACGTCCTGACTTTC; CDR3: CASSLENRGLSGANVLTF
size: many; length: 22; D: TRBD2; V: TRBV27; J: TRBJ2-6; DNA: TGTGCCAGCAGTTTATCTCCACTGCCTAGCGGGACCCACGGTTTTGGGGCCAACGTCCTGACTTTC; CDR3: CASSLSPLPSGTHGFGANVLTF
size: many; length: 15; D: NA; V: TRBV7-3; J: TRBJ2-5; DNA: TGTGCCAGCAGCTTAATTCCCGGGGATGCGGAGACCCAGTACTTC; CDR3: CASSLIPGDAETQYF
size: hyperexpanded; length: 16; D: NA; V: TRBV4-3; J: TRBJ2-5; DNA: TGCGCCAGCAGCCAAGATATTGACTACTTAGAAGAGACCCAGTACTTC; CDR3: CASSQDIDYLEETQYF
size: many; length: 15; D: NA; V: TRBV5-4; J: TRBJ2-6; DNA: TGTGCCAGCAGCTTAAGCCTCTCTGGGGCCAACGTCCTGACTTTC; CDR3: CASSLSLSGANVLTF
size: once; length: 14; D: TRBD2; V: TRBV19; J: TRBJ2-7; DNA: TGTGCCAGTAGTAGGGAGGGACCTCGCTACGAGCAGTACTTC; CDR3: CASSREGPRYEQYF
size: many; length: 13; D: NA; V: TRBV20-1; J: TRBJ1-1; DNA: TGCAGTGCTCAATCCGAAATCGTGGGTGAAGCTTTCTTT; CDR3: CSAQSEIVGEAFF
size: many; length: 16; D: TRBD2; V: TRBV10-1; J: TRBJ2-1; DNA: TGCGCCAGCAGTCCCCGCGGGAGGGCCCTATACAATGAGCAGTTCTTC; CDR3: CASSPRGRALYNEQFF
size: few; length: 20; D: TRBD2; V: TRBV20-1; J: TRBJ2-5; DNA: TGCAGTGCTAGGGGAAGACCCAAGTCTACGGGAGGATCCTACCAAGAGACCCAGTACTTC; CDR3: CSARGRPKSTGGSYQETQYF
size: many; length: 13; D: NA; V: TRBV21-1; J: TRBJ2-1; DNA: TGTGCCAGCAGCAAGGGCGGGGGCAATGAGCAGTTCTTC; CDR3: CASSKGGGNEQFF
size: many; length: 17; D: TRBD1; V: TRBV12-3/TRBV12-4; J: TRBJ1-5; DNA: TGTGCCAGCAGTTTATCCGTAGGGACAGGGTGGAATCAGCCCCAGCATTTT; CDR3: CASSLSVGTGWNQPQHF
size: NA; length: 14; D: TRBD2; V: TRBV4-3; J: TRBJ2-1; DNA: TGCGCCAGCAGCACTCAGCGGGGGGTGGGTGAGCAGTTCTTC; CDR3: CASSTQRGVGEQFF
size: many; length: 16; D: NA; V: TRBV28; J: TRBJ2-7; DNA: TGTGCCAGCAGTTCTCCCCGGGGTGCCAACGACGCTGCGCAGTACTTC; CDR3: CASSSPRGANDAAQYF
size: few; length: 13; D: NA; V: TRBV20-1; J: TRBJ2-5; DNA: TGCAGTGCCGGGGGAGGGGGCCGAGAGACCCAGTACTTC; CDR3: CSAGGGGRETQYF
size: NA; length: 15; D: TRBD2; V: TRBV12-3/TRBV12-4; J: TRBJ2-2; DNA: TGTGCCAGCAGCCATAGCGGGGGAAGTGGCGGGGAGCTGTTTTTT; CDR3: CASSHSGGSGGELFF
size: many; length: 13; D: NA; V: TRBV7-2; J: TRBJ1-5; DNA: TGTGCCAGCAGCTTACATTCTGATCAGCCCCAGCATTTT; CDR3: CASSLHSDQPQHF
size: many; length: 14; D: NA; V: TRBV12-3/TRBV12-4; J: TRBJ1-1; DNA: TGTGCCAGCAGTTTAAGGTGGAAGGACACTGAAGCTTTCTTT; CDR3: CASSLRWKDTEAFF
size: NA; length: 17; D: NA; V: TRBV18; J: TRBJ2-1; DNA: TGTGCCAGCTCACCACCCTCAGGGAACCCCCTCTACAATGAGCAGTTCTTC; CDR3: CASSPPSGNPLYNEQFF
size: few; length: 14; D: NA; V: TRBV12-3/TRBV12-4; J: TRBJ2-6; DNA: TGTGCCAGCAGTTTATCATCGGGGGCCAGCGTCCTGACTTTC; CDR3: CASSLSSGASVLTF
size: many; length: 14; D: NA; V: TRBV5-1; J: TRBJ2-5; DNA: TGCGCCAGCAGCTTGGCCAGGGCCTCGGAGACCCAGTACTTC; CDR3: CASSLARASETQYF
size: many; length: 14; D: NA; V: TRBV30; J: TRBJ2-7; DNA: TGTGCCTGGACCCGGACCGTGGGCTTTTACGAGCAGTACTTC; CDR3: CAWTRTVGFYEQYF
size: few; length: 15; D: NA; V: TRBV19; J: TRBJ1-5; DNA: TGTGCCAGTAGTGGGGTTAGTGGAATCAATCAGCCCCAGCATTTT; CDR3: CASSGVSGINQPQHF
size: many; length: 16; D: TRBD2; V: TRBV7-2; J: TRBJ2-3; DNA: TGTGCCAGCAGCTTGGCGGGGGGGGCCGGCACAGATACGCAGTATTTT; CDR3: CASSLAGGAGTDTQYF